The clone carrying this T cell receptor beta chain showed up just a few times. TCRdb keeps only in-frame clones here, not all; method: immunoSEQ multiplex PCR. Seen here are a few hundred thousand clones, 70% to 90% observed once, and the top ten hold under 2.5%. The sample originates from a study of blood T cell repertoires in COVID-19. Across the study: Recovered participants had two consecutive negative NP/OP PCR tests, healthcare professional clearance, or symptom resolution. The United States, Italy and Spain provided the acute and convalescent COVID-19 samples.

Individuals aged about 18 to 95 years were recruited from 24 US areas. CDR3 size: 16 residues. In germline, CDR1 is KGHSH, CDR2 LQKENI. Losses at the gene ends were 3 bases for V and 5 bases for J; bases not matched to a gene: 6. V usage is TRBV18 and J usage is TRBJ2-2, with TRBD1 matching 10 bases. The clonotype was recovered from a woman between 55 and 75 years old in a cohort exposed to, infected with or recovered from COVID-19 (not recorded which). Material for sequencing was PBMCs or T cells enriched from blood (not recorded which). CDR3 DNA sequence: TGTGCCAGCTCACCCCGGGACAGGGGAAAAACCGGGGAGCTGTTTTTT. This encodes CASSPRDRGKTGELFF. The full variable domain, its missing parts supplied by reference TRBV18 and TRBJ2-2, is NAGVMQNPRHLVRRRGQEARLRCSPMKGHSHVYWYRQLPEEGLKFMVYLQKENIIDESGMPKERFSAEFPKEGPSILRIQQVVRGDSAAYFCASSPRDRGKTGELFFGEGSRLTVL.